A single sample is the source of the 23 T cell receptor beta chains below, sequenced in a study of early T cells in non-severe SARS-CoV-2 infection. One entry per CDR3 protein results from TCRdb running MiXCR on the 5' RACE reads. The sample carries roughly 51,000 distinct CDR3 sequences, 7% to 9% recorded once. The sequenced sample was whole blood. The receptor set was obtained from an adult who was a healthcare worker with PCR-confirmed SARS-CoV-2 infection or an uninfected control (not recorded which).

This clonotype was detected ten times or more. The chain recombines TRBV20-1 with TRBJ1-4, with D possibly TRBD1 on 5 matching bases. Germline V CDR1 and CDR2: DFQATT, SNEGSKA (reference sequence). This CDR3 is built from 14 residues. V lost 2 bases and J lost 8, with 15 bases in between. The DNA for the CDR3 is TGCAGTGCTAGAACGGGGAAGGGACGGGAAAAACTGTTTTTT. Translation: CSARTGKGREKLFF.

This clonotype was found many times. The chain links TRBV18 to TRBJ2-1, with D unclear. CDR3 length equals 15 residues. Germline CDR1 is KGHSH and CDR2 is LQKENI. V gave up 1 base and J gave up 7 bases, with 14 bases separating them. CDR3 protein: CASSPRRDFLNEQFF. CDR3 in DNA: TGTGCCAGCTCACCACGGAGAGATTTTCTGAATGAGCAGTTCTTC.

This clonotype turned up a few times. The chain recombines TRBV7-9 with TRBJ1-2; 8 bases line up with TRBD1. CDR1 is SEHNR and CDR2 is FQNEAQ in the germline V gene (reference sequence). This CDR3 comprises 15 residues. The junction had 7 bases not matched to a gene; V was cut back by 3 bases and J by 4 bases. CDR3 nucleotides: TGTGCCAGCAGCTTGGACAGGGAGCGCGGCTATGGCTACACCTTC. Its translation is CASSLDRERGYGYTF.

This clonotype was detected many times. CDR3 residues: CSVEQDGSYEQYF. DNA for the CDR3: TGCAGCGTTGAACAGGACGGATCCTACGAGCAGTACTTC. The chain couples TRBV29-1 to TRBJ2-7; D not resolved. Germline V gene sequence: CDR1 SQVTM, CDR2 ANQGSEA. The CDR3 is 13 amino acids. Trimming shortened V by 2 bases and J by 1 base, and 9 bases separated the two germline ends.

This clonotype was picked up a small number of times. The V and J genes are TRBV11-2 and TRBJ2-1; tentative D call: TRBD1 (6 bases). The germline CDR1 and CDR2 sequences are SGHAT and FQNNGV. The CDR3 is made up of 12 amino acids. V was pared by 4 bases and J by 8 bases, with 9 bases between. The CDR3 spells CASSSQGDEQFF. The CDR3 DNA follows: TGTGCCAGCAGCTCACAGGGAGATGAGCAGTTCTTC.

The chain recombines TRBV7-9 with TRBJ2-1; D gene ambiguous. This CDR3 has 12 amino acids. Trimming took 3 bases from V and 12 from J, leaving 12 bases between them. Germline assignment: CDR1 SEHNR and CDR2 FQNEAQ (reference sequence). The CDR3 is CASSFDHPGQFF. The CDR3, as DNA: TGTGCCAGCAGCTTCGACCACCCCGGGCAGTTCTTC.

The rearrangement uses TRBV11-2 and TRBJ2-3, with D possibly TRBD2 on 5 matching bases. The germline CDR1 and CDR2 sequences are SGHAT and FQNNGV. This CDR3 is built from 17 residues. V lost 0 bases and J lost 3, with 16 bases in between. The CDR3 region is CASSLDSSGVGTDTQYF. As DNA, the CDR3 is TGTGCCAGCAGCTTAGATAGCAGCGGAGTAGGGACAGATACGCAGTATTTT. Together with reference TRBV11-2 and TRBJ2-3, the CDR3 gives the full variable domain: EAGVAQSPRYKIIEKRQSVAFWCNPISGHATLYWYQQILGQGPKLLIQFQNNGVVDDSQLPKDRFSAERLKGVDSTLKIQPAKLEDSAVYLCASSLDSSGVGTDTQYFGPGTRLTVL.

Ten or more counts support this clonotype. The chain joins TRBV11-3 to TRBJ2-1; 10 nucleotides match TRBD2. The CDR3 spans 15 residues. Germline CDR1 and CDR2: SGHNT and YENEEA. Losses at the gene ends were 0 bases for V and 9 bases for J; bases not matched to a gene: 5. This CDR3 is CASSLDSGGNIEQFF. CDR3 coding DNA: TGTGCCAGCAGCTTAGATAGCGGGGGGAATATTGAGCAGTTCTTC.

In this sample, this clonotype turned up a few times. The gene calls are TRBV10-3 and TRBJ2-2; D remains unclear. Between the trimmed V and J ends, which lost 8 bases and 3 bases, there was a span of 4 bases. Germline CDR1 ENHRY, CDR2 SYGVKD. The CDR3 runs to 11 residues. CDR3 DNA: TGTGCCATCCGGTACACCGGGGAGCTGTTTTTT. Translation: CAIRYTGELFF.

This clonotype was picked up many times. Compared with germline, one end of the junction differs, possibly owing to a read error. The chain employs TRBV20-1 and TRBJ1-3; D is uncertain. Germline CDR1 is DFQATT and CDR2 is SNEGSKA (reference sequence). This CDR3 spans 13 amino acids. The CDR3 reads CSAKTDSENTIYF. CDR3 nucleotide sequence: TGCAGTGCTAAGACGGACTCTGAAAACACCATATATTTT.

The sample holds many counts of this clonotype. The rearrangement links TRBV28 to TRBJ1-1; the match to TRBD1 covers 8 bases. The CDR3 is 16 residues long. The V and J ends lost 4 bases and 2 bases, in that order; junction bases with no gene match: 9. In germline, CDR1 is MDHEN, CDR2 SYDVKM. The CDR3 reads CASSSTGVPFNTEAFF. In DNA form, the CDR3 reads TGTGCCAGCAGTTCGACAGGGGTCCCCTTTAACACTGAAGCTTTCTTT.

The sample holds many counts of this clonotype. V usage is TRBV6-2 or TRBV6-3 and J usage is TRBJ2-2; no definite D call. The V end lost 11 bases, the J end lost 3 bases, and 16 bases lay between the germline ends. In germline, CDR1 is MNHEY, CDR2 SVGEGT. The CDR3 consists of 14 residues. The CDR3 region has the DNA TGTGCCCACGGTACACTGGTTTACACCGGGGAGCTGTTTTTT. Translating it yields CAHGTLVYTGELFF.

This clonotype was counted a few times. V and J are TRBV6-5 and TRBJ2-3, with D possibly being TRBD1 (6 bases). The CDR3 is 16 amino acids. From germline, CDR1 is MNHEY and CDR2 SVGAGI. V shed 5 bases and J shed 3 bases, with 18 bases lying between them. In DNA, the CDR3 is TGTGCCAGCAGTCAATACGGGACACCCGCAACAGATACGCAGTATTTT. It specifies CASSQYGTPATDTQYF.

This clonotype was picked up many times. The chain is built from TRBV11-3 and TRBJ2-2; D is perhaps TRBD1 (5 bases). Trimming removed 5 bases from V and 0 bases from J, with 10 bases in between. The length of the CDR3 is 15 residues. In germline, CDR1 is SGHNT, CDR2 YENEEA. The CDR3 nucleotides are TGTGCCAGCAGCGCGGCAGGGTCGAACACCGGGGAGCTGTTTTTT. It encodes CASSAAGSNTGELFF.

This clonotype was detected many times. As DNA, the CDR3 is TGTGCCAGCTCACCACCAGATAACTACGAGCAGTACTTC. Translation gives CASSPPDNYEQYF. J is TRBJ2-7 and V is TRBV18; D is ambiguous. Trimming took off 0 bases at V and 3 bases at J, with 6 bases between the two ends. There are 13 residues in the CDR3. CDR1 and CDR2 (germline): KGHSH, LQKENI.

This clonotype was counted ten times or more. J is TRBJ2-2 and V is TRBV12-3 or TRBV12-4, with 9 bases identical to TRBD1. The CDR3 runs 16 residues. The J segment lost 2 bases and the V segment lost 4 bases, leaving 5 bases of the junction unmatched. CDR3 DNA: TGTGCCAGCAGTTCCCCGGACAGGGGTAACACCGGGGAGCTGTTTTTT. Its translation: CASSSPDRGNTGELFF.

This clonotype was counted at least ten times. The chain is built from TRBV20-1 and TRBJ2-7; no reliable D call. The germline V gene encodes CDR1 DFQATT and CDR2 SNEGSKA (reference sequence). This CDR3 has 12 residues. V dropped 3 bases and J dropped 1 base, with 7 bases sitting between them. The CDR3 region is CSAREASYEQYF. DNA for the CDR3: TGCAGTGCTAGGGAAGCGTCCTACGAGCAGTACTTC.

This clonotype occurred a few times. This chain uses TRBV13 with TRBJ2-3, with D perhaps given as TRBD1 or TRBD2 (5 bases each). The V gene lost 2 bases and the J gene lost 5 bases, with 17 bases spanning the gap. The CDR3 has 16 amino acids. Per germline, CDR1 PRHDT and CDR2 FYEKMQ (reference sequence). The CDR3 region has the DNA TGTGCCAGCAGCTTACGTTCGGGACGCCCCTTAGATACGCAGTATTTT. This gives the protein CASSLRSGRPLDTQYF. Supplemented by reference TRBV13 and TRBJ2-3, the full variable domain reads AAGVIQSPRHLIKEKRETATLKCYPIPRHDTVYWYQQGPGQDPQFLISFYEKMQSDKGSIPDRFSAQQFSDYHSELNMSSLELGDSALYFCASSLRSGRPLDTQYFGPGTRLTVL.

This clonotype has ten or more counts. The genes are TRBV30 and TRBJ1-5; 7 bases map to TRBD1. This CDR3 spans 15 amino acids. After removal of 3 bases from V and 1 base from J, the junction contained 6 bases not matched to a gene. Germline assignment: CDR1 GTSNPN and CDR2 SVGIG (reference sequence). In nucleotides, the CDR3 is TGTGCCTGGAGCCCGGGACAGCTAAGCAATCAGCCCCAGCATTTT. This codes for CAWSPGQLSNQPQHF.

As regards this clonotype: This may come from a read error, since a much larger clone is one base off. The rearrangement uses TRBV2 and TRBJ2-1, with TRBD2 matching over 15 bases. V lost 5 bases, J lost 6 bases, and 2 bases stayed unmatched. Germline V gene sequence: CDR1 SNHLY, CDR2 FYNNEI. The CDR3 sequence is 15 residues long. The chain's CDR3 is CASSPGLAGGNEQFF. For the CDR3, the DNA is TGTGCCAGCAGTCCGGGACTAGCGGGGGGCAATGAGCAGTTCTTC. The whole variable domain, filled in from reference TRBV2 and TRBJ2-1, reads EPEVTQTPSHQVTQMGQEVILRCVPISNHLYFYWYRQILGQKVEFLVSFYNNEISEKSEIFDDQFSVERPDGSNFTLKIRSTKLEDSAMYFCASSPGLAGGNEQFFGPGTRLTVL.

This sequence joins TRBV24-1 and TRBJ2-5; D may be TRBD2 (5 bases). This CDR3 has 13 residues. V lost 9 bases and J lost 5, with 15 bases in between. Germline values: CDR1 KGHDR, CDR2 SFDVKD. This chain's CDR3 is CATGPGGGETQYF. CDR3 DNA: TGTGCCACCGGTCCCGGTGGCGGGGAGACCCAGTACTTC.

This clonotype was found a few times. This chain uses TRBV5-1 with TRBJ1-1; no definite D call. The CDR3 consists of 13 residues. Germline CDR1 is SGHRS and CDR2 is YFSETQ. The V end lost 1 base, the J end lost 1 base, and 5 bases lay between the germline ends. In nucleotides, the CDR3 is TGCGCCAGCAGCTTGCAGGCGAACACTGAAGCTTTCTTT. As protein: CASSLQANTEAFF.

This clonotype was picked up many times. The rearrangement uses TRBV11-1 and TRBJ2-3; no definite D call. Germline V CDR1 and CDR2: SGHAT, FQDESV (reference sequence). V was clipped by 3 bases and J by 5 bases, with 9 bases between them. This CDR3 is built from 13 residues. The CDR3 spells CASSLSRGDTQYF. The CDR3 nucleotides are TGTGCCAGCAGCTTGTCCAGAGGAGATACGCAGTATTTT.